This is a list of T cell receptor beta chains from one sample in a study of shared clonotypes between healthy human individuals. The table came from immunoSEQ multiplex PCR; TCRdb's copy has only in-frame clones and leaves some out. Of roughly 2 million clones listed, 95% are singletons. Specimen: naive CD4+ T cells sorted from blood. Source of these receptors: a man younger than 35 in good health. Each CDR3 is given with its conserved first and last residue. The D gene is left open where the match is weak. Part of the rows lack a size; the others show once, few, many or a class for expanded clones.

J gene,V gene,D gene,clone size,CDR3 protein,CDR3 DNA
TRBJ2-3,TRBV6-5,NA,NA,CASRLGDTQYF,TGTGCCAGCAGACTCGGTGATACGCAGTATTTT
TRBJ1-2,TRBV2,NA,once,CASSDSSTGHTNYGYTF,TGTGCCAGCAGTGACTCGAGTACAGGGCATACTAACTATGGCTACACCTTC
TRBJ1-4,TRBV6-6,NA,NA,CASSASGREKLFF,TGTGCCAGCAGTGCATCCGGGAGGGAAAAACTGTTTTTT
TRBJ2-7,TRBV6-1,NA,NA,CASSAFSGTLSYEQYF,TGTGCCAGCAGTGCCTTTTCCGGGACCCTTTCCTACGAGCAGTACTTC
TRBJ2-3,TRBV5-1,TRBD2,NA,CASSFTSGVVTDTQYF,TGCGCCAGCAGCTTTACTAGCGGGGTGGTAACAGATACGCAGTATTTT
TRBJ2-7,TRBV5-1,NA,NA,CASSVRTGGSYEQYF,TGCGCCAGCAGCGTGAGGACGGGTGGCTCCTACGAGCAGTACTTC
TRBJ2-1,TRBV5-1,NA,NA,CASSSGLFAGGAIFF,NA
TRBJ1-3,TRBV7-9,TRBD1,NA,CASSSLNLGTVSGNTIYF,TGTGCCAGCAGCTCACTTAACCTCGGGACAGTCTCTGGAAACACCATATATTTT
TRBJ2-1,TRBV6-1,NA,NA,CASTNGEWDEQFF,TGTGCCAGCACCAACGGGGAATGGGATGAGCAGTTCTTC
TRBJ1-1,TRBV7-8,NA,NA,CASSYRNMNTEAFF,TGTGCCAGCAGCTACAGGAACATGAACACTGAAGCTTTCTTT
TRBJ2-4,TRBV7-2,NA,NA,CATSGAKNIQYF,TGTGCCACCTCGGGGGCCAAAAACATTCAGTACTTC
TRBJ1-3,TRBV10-3,NA,once,CAISERDTISGNTIYF,TGTGCCATCAGTGAGCGGGACACTATCTCTGGAAACACCATATATTTT
TRBJ1-6,TRBV6-1,NA,NA,CASSDGQNYNSPLHF,TGTGCCAGCAGTGACGGACAGAATTATAATTCACCCCTCCACTTT
TRBJ2-1,TRBV6-5,NA,NA,CASSPRPYAADEQFF,TGTGCCAGCAGCCCTCGCCCCTATGCCGCGGATGAGCAGTTCTTC
TRBJ2-5,TRBV18,TRBD1,NA,CASSYGTVQLFQETQYF,TGTGCCAGCTCGTACGGGACAGTCCAACTCTTTCAAGAGACCCAGTACTTC
TRBJ1-5,TRBV5-1,NA,NA,CASSLVAGNEPQHF,TGCGCCAGCAGCTTGGTGGCAGGGAACGAGCCCCAGCATTTT
TRBJ1-6,TRBV25-1,NA,NA,CASSESYGGSPLHF,TGTGCCAGCAGTGAAAGTTATGGGGGTTCACCCCTCCACTTT
TRBJ2-7,TRBV10-3,TRBD1,NA,CAISESWTGKVREQYF,TGTGCCATCAGTGAGTCATGGACAGGGAAAGTGCGTGAGCAGTACTTC
TRBJ1-5,TRBV7-8,TRBD1,NA,CASSPGTGGSNQPQHF,TGTGCCAGCAGCCCCGGGACAGGGGGGAGCAATCAGCCCCAGCATTTT
TRBJ1-3,TRBV28,NA,NA,CAHSGQDRNTIYF,TGTGCACACAGCGGGCAGGATAGAAACACCATATATTTT
TRBJ2-7,TRBV7-2,TRBD2,NA,CASSPPRASGSYEQYF,TGTGCCAGCAGCCCTCCCCGGGCTAGCGGCTCCTACGAGCAGTACTTC
TRBJ2-6,TRBV29-1,NA,NA,CSVGTSASGANVLTF,TGCAGCGTGGGGACCTCAGCCTCTGGGGCCAACGTCCTGACTTTC
TRBJ2-7,TRBV6-6,TRBD1,NA,CASSLTGGPYEQYF,TGTGCCAGCAGTTTAACAGGGGGCCCCTACGAGCAGTACTTC
TRBJ2-2,TRBV7-8,NA,NA,CASSRTGPKNTGELFF,TGTGCCAGCAGTCGTACGGGCCCCAAGAACACCGGGGAGCTGTTTTTT
TRBJ2-1,TRBV7-2,TRBD2,NA,CASSLYGSGVVDEQFF,TGTGCCAGCAGCTTATATGGTAGCGGGGTGGTAGATGAGCAGTTCTTC
TRBJ2-7,TRBV7-9,NA,NA,CASSSDQRGSQSYEQYF,TGTGCCAGCAGCTCCGATCAACGGGGGTCACAGAGCTACGAGCAGTACTTC
TRBJ1-1,TRBV5-1,NA,once,CASSPHTDLNTEAFF,TGCGCCAGCAGCCCCCATACAGATTTGAACACTGAAGCTTTCTTT
TRBJ2-7,TRBV7-8,NA,NA,CASSLDTVSYEQYF,TGTGCCAGCAGCTTGGACACTGTTTCCTACGAGCAGTACTTC
TRBJ2-7,TRBV6-5,NA,NA,CASTRGGSYEQYF,TGTGCCAGCACGAGGGGGGGGTCCTACGAGCAGTACTTC
TRBJ1-3,TRBV30,NA,NA,CAWSPGTTIYF,TGTGCCTGGAGTCCCGGGACTACGATATATTTT
TRBJ1-6,TRBV7-9,NA,NA,CASSSPAANSPLHF,TGTGCCAGCAGCTCCCCAGCGGCTAATTCACCCCTCCACTTT
TRBJ1-2,TRBV9,NA,NA,CASSAPRGGIHGYTF,TGTGCCAGCAGCGCTCCCCGGGGGGGTATCCATGGCTACACCTTC
TRBJ2-3,TRBV10-1,NA,NA,CASSESTGGPKGDTQYF,TGCGCCAGCAGTGAGTCGACTGGGGGGCCGAAGGGGGATACGCAGTATTTT
TRBJ2-7,TRBV7-2,TRBD2,NA,CASSPGTSGGEQYF,TGTGCCAGCAGCCCGGGGACTAGCGGGGGCGAGCAGTACTTC
TRBJ2-1,TRBV5-1,TRBD2,NA,CASSRTSGRRDEQFF,TGCGCCAGCAGCAGGACTAGCGGGAGGAGGGATGAGCAGTTCTTC
TRBJ1-1,TRBV23-1,NA,once,CASSQSGAGRGTEAFF,TGCGCCAGCAGTCAATCGGGTGCGGGCAGAGGGACTGAAGCTTTCTTT
TRBJ2-1,TRBV4-3,TRBD2,NA,CASSQGPLAGGGKEQFF,TGCGCCAGCAGCCAAGGACCGCTAGCGGGAGGGGGAAAGGAGCAGTTCTTC
TRBJ2-3,TRBV5-1,NA,NA,CASRRGSNTDTQYF,TGCGCCAGCCGGCGAGGGTCTAACACAGATACGCAGTATTTT
TRBJ2-4,TRBV28,TRBD1,NA,CASSFSGTENIQYF,TGTGCCAGCAGTTTTTCTGGGACAGAAAACATTCAGTACTTC